Sequencing of this T cell receptor (beta chain) was carried out in a study of memory CD4+ T cells and cytomegalovirus serostatus. Whole-study context: Healthy Belgian adult donors included 9 or 10 CMV-positive and about two dozen CMV-negative people.

Data came from immunoSEQ multiplex PCR; TCRdb stores just in-frame clones and leaves some out. Of 60,000 to 75,000 clones listed, over 70% are singletons. Regarding this clone: Its specificity is unknown.

The sort gate was single viable CD3+CD4+CD8-CD45RO+ cells for memory CD4+ T cells. Donors' CMV status reflects serum IgG against pp150, pp28, p38, p52. The CDR3 loop spans 14 amino acids. CDR1 is SGHAT and CDR2 is FQNNGV in the germline V gene. Trimming took 5 bases from V and 2 from J, leaving 12 bases between them. Whole-study results and caveats: The CMV-associated TCR signature appears largely within the CD4+ memory repertoire.

The source material was memory CD4+ T cells from blood. The sequence came from an adult in good health and CMV-seronegative. Some clones in this sample may be carry-over from other donors' samples. This rearrangement joins TRBV11-2 to TRBJ1-1, with unresolved D. This CDR3 is CASSPGGSNTEAFF. Here the CDR3 DNA reads TGTGCCAGCAGCCCCGGCGGGAGCAACACTGAAGCTTTCTTT.